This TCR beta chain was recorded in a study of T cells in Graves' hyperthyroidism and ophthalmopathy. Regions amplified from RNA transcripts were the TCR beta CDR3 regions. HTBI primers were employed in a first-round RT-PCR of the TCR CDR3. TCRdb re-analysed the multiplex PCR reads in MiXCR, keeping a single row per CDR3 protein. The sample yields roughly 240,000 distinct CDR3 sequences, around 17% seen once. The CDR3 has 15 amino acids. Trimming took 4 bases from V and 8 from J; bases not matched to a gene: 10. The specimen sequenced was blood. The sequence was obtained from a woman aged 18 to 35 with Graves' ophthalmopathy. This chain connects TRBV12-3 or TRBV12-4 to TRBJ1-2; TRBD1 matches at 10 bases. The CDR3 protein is CASSYLTGGARGYTF. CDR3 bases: TGTGCCAGCAGTTACCTGACAGGGGGCGCGAGGGGCTACACCTTC.